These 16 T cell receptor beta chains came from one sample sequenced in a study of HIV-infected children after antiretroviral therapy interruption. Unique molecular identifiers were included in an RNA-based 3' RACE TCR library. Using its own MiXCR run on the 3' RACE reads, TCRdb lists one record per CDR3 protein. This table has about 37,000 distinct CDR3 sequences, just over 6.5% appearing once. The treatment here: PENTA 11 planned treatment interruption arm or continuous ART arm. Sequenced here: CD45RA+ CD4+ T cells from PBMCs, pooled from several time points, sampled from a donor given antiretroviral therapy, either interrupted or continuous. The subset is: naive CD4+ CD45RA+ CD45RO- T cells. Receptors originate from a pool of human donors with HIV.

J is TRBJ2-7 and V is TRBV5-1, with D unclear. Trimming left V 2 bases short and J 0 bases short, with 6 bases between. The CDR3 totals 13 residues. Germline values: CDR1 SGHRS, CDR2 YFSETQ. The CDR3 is CASSFGISYEQYF. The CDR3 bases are TGCGCCAGCAGCTTTGGAATCTCCTACGAGCAGTACTTC.

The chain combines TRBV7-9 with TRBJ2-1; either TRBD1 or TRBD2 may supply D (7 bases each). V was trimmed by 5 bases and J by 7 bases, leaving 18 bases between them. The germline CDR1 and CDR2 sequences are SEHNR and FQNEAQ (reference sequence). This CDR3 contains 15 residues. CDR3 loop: CASSPGRGGRNEQFF. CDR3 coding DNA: TGTGCCAGCAGCCCCGGCAGGGGGGGAAGGAATGAGCAGTTCTTC.

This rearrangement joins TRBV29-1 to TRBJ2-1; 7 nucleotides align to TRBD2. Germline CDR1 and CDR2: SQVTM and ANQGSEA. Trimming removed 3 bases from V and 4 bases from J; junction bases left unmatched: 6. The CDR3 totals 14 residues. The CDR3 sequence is CSVERLAVYNEQFF. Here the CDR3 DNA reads TGCAGCGTTGAGCGTCTAGCGGTATACAATGAGCAGTTCTTC.

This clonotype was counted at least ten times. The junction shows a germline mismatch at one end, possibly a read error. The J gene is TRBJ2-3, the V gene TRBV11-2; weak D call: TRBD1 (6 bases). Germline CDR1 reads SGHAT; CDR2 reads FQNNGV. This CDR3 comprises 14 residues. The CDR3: CASSQQGWQNTLYF. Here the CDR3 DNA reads TGTGCCAGCAGCCAACAGGGTTGGCAAAACACCTTGTACTTT.

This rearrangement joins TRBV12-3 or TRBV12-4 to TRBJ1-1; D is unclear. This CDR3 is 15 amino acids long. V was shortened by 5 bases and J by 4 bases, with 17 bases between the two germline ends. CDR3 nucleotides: TGTGCCAGCAGTAAGACCCATCGGGGTAGCACTGAAGCTTTCTTT. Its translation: CASSKTHRGSTEAFF.

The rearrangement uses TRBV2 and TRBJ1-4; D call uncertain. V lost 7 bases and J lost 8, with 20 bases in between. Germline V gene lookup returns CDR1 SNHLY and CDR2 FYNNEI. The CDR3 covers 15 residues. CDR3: CASTKSKGTGEKLFF. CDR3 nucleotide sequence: TGTGCCAGCACCAAGTCGAAGGGAACGGGAGAAAAACTGTTTTTT.

Written as DNA, the CDR3 is TGTGCCAGCAGTGACTATATGCGGGAGGGACGACACAATGAGCAGTTCTTC. Protein: CASSDYMREGRHNEQFF. The chain joins TRBV6-4 to TRBJ2-1, with 9 bases identical to TRBD2. Germline V CDR1 and CDR2: MRHNA, SNTAGT. This CDR3 region has 17 residues. V lost 1 base and J lost 5; bases outside the gene matches: 9.

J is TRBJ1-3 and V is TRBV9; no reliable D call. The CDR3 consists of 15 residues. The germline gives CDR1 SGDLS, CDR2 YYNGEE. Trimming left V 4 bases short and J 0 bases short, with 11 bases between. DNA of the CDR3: TGTGCCAGCAGCCCCCTCAGTAGCTCTGGAAACACCATATATTTT. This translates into CASSPLSSSGNTIYF. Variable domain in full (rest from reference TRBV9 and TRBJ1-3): DSGVTQTPKHLITATGQRVTLRCSPRSGDLSVYWYQQSLDQGLQFLIQYYNGEERAKGNILERFSAQQFPDLHSELNLSSLELGDSALYFCASSPLSSSGNTIYFGEGSWLTVV.

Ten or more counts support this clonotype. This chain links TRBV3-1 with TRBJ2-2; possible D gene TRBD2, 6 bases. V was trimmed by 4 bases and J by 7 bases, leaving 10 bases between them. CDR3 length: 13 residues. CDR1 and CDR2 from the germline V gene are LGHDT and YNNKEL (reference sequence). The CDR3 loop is CASSPRGFGELFF. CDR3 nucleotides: TGTGCCAGCAGCCCGCGGGGTTTCGGGGAGCTGTTTTTT.

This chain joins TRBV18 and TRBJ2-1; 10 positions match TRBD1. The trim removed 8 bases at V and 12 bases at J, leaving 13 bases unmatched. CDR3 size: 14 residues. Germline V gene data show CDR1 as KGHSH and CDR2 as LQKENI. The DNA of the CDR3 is TGTGCCAGCCTCGGACAGGGGGAAATGCATCCGCAGTTCTTC. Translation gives CASLGQGEMHPQFF.

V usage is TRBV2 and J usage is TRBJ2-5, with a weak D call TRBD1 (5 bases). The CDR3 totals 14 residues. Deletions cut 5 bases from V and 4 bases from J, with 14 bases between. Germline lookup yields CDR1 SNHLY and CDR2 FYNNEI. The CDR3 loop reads CASSPTVVGETQYF. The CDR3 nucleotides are TGTGCCAGCAGTCCGACAGTGGTGGGAGAGACCCAGTACTTC.

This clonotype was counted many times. The DNA of the CDR3 is TGTGCCAGCAGAGGACTAACTGGGGGTGAGCAGTTCTTC. This codes for CASRGLTGGEQFF. This rearrangement joins TRBV11-2 to TRBJ2-1; D possibly corresponds to TRBD2 (6 bases). There are 13 residues in the CDR3. Trimming pared 6 bases from V and 9 bases from J, leaving 15 bases between. Germline V gives CDR1 SGHAT, CDR2 FQNNGV.

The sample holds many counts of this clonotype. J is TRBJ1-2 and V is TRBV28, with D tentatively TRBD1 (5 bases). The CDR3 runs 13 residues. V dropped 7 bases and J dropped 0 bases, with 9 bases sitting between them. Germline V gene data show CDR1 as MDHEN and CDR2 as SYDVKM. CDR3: CASKAGTNYGYTF. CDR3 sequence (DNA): TGTGCCAGCAAAGCAGGGACTAACTATGGCTACACCTTC.

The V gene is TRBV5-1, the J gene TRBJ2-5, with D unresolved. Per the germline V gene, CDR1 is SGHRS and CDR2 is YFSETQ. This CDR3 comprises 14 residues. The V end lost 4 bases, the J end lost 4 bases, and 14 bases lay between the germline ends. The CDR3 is CASSTAQAGETQYF. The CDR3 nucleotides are TGCGCCAGCAGCACTGCCCAGGCTGGAGAGACCCAGTACTTC.

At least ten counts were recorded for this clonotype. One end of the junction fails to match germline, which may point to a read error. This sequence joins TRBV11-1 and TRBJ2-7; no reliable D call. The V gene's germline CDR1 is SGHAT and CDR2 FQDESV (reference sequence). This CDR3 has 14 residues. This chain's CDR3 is CASSLRNWVYEQYF. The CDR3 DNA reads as TGTGCTAGCAGTCTTCGGAACTGGGTCTATGAACAGTACTTC.

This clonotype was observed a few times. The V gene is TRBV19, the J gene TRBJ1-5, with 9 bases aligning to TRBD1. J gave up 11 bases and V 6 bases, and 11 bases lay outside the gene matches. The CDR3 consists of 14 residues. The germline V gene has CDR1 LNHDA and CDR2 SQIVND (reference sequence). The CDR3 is CASRGTGTFEAQHF. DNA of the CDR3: TGTGCCAGTAGAGGGACAGGGACATTTGAAGCCCAGCATTTT.